This T cell receptor beta chain was sequenced during a study of metastatic and nonmetastatic thyroid tumors (dated by TCRdb to between 2020 and 2021). In the study overall: Repertoires from peripheral blood and from tumor or nodule tissue samples of malignant and benign thyroid patients were compared.

This clone is medium-sized (0.01 to 0.1%) in its sample. Its antigen is still unknown. Per-base qualities were not stored, and no clone one base away is much larger. The library was generated by PCR. Instrument used: Illumina HiSeq 4000. High-throughput sequencing was used to profile the CDR3 region of the TCR beta-chain in every patient. On the study's bioinformatics: Drawing on CDR3 differences between clinicopathological groups, the researchers built a classifier meant to tell apart patients with distant-metastatic papillary thyroid cancer. To measure repertoire diversity the researchers used the Shannon index, while the Morisita-Horn index served to gauge how similar the tumor and blood repertoires were. TCRdb applied fastp at Q25 and MiXCR to the public reads, then kept only in-frame beta chains. TCRdb's processing, not the authors', yielded these V and J calls. The sample table records several thousand clones; roughly a fifth of these occur just once. Of the sample, about a sixth falls within the top ten clones.

Study-wide findings and limitations: In both blood and tumor samples, malignant tumors were reported to have significantly higher TCR beta diversity than benign nodules.

CDR1 and CDR2 are drawn from the germline V gene: SNHLY, FYNNEI. The CDR3 covers 13 residues, taking in both the cysteine and the phenylalanine. CDR3 DNA only is kept here, 39 bases in frame from base 1. The germline ends are 11 bases apart after V is trimmed by 3 bases and J by 6 bases. No patient had received any treatment before thyroid surgery. The study retrospectively analysed patient clinical samples collected from about 2012 to 2018 using T-cell receptor beta sequencing. The origin of this receptor is a female donor with papillary thyroid cancer or a benign thyroid nodule (not recorded which). Some clones in this sample may be carry-over from other donors' samples. The chain uses TRBV2 and TRBJ1-1; TRBD1 could be the D gene, as 6 bases match. Sequenced material: adjacent normal tissue. The bases are TGTGCCAGCAGTGAGCAGGGGATCGCTGAAGCTTTCTTT. Translated, this is CASSEQGIAEAFF.